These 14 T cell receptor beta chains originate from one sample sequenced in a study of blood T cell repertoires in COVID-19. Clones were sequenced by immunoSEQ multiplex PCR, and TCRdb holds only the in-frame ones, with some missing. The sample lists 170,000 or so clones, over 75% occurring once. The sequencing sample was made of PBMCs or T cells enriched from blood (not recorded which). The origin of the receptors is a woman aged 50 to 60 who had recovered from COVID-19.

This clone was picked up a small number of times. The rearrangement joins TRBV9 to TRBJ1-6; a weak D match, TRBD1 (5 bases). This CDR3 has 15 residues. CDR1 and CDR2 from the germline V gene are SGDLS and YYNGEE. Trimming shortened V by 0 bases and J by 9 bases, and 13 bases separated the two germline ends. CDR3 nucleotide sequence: TGTGCCAGCAGCGTAGCTCAGGGATGGGCTTCACCCCTCCACTTT. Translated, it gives CASSVAQGWASPLHF.

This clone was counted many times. The CDR3 DNA sequence: TGTGCCAGCAGCGACCAGGGGATCGGGAGGTCACCCCTCCACTTT. The encoded protein is CASSDQGIGRSPLHF. The rearrangement uses TRBV2 and TRBJ1-6, with D possibly matching TRBD1 (6 bases). Germline CDR1 and CDR2: SNHLY and FYNNEI. This CDR3 spans 15 amino acids. Trimming took off 6 bases at V and 10 bases at J, with 19 bases between the two ends. Variable domain in full (rest from reference TRBV2 and TRBJ1-6): EPEVTQTPSHQVTQMGQEVILRCVPISNHLYFYWYRQILGQKVEFLVSFYNNEISEKSEIFDDQFSVERPDGSNFTLKIRSTKLEDSAMYFCASSDQGIGRSPLHFGNGTRLTVT.

In DNA, the CDR3 is TGTGCCAGCAGCACGGACAGGAAAGCTAACTATGGCTACACCTTC. Amino acid sequence: CASSTDRKANYGYTF. The genes are TRBV6-2 or TRBV6-3 and TRBJ1-2; 7 bases match TRBD1. The CDR3 contains 15 residues. CDR1 is MNHEY and CDR2 is SVGEGT in the germline V gene. J lost 0 bases, V lost 6 bases, and 7 bases had no gene match.

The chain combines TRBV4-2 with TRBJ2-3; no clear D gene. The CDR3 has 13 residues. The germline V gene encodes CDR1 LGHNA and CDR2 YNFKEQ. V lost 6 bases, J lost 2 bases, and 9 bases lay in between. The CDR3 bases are TGTGCCAGCAGTAGGCGGTACACAGATACGCAGTATTTT. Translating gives CASSRRYTDTQYF.

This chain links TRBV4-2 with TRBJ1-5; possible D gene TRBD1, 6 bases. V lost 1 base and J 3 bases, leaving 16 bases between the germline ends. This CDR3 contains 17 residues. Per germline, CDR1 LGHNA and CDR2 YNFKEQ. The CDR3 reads CASSQASGGENNQPQHF. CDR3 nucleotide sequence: TGTGCCAGCAGCCAAGCATCGGGGGGCGAGAACAATCAGCCCCAGCATTTT.

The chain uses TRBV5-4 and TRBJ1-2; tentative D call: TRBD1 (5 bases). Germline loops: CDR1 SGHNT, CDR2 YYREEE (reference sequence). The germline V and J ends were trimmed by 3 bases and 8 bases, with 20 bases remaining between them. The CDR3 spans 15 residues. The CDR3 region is CASSSRGTPREGYTF. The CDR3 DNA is TGTGCCAGCAGCTCGCGGGGGACCCCCCGTGAAGGCTACACCTTC.

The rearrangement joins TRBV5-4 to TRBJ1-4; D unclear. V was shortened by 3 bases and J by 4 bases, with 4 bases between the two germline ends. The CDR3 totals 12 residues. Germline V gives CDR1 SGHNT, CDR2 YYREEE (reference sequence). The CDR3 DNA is TGTGCCAGCAGCTCCGTTAATGAAAAACTGTTTTTT. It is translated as CASSSVNEKLFF.

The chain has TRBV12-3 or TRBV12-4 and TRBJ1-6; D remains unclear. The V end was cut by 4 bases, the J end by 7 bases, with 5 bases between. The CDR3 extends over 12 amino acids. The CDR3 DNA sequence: TGTGCCAGCAGTTACGAGAATTCACCCCTCCACTTT. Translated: CASSYENSPLHF.

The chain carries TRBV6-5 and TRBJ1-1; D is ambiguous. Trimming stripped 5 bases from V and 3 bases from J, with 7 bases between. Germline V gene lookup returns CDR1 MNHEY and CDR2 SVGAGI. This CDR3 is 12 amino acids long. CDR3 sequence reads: CASSTRHTEAFF. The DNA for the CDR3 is TGTGCCAGCAGTACCAGGCACACTGAAGCTTTCTTT.

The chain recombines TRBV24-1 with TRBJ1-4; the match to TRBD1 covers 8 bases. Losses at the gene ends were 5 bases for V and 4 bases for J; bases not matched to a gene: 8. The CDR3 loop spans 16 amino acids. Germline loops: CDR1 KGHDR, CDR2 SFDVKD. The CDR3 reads CATSAASGGRNEKLFF. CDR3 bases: TGTGCCACCAGTGCTGCCTCAGGGGGCCGTAATGAAAAACTGTTTTTT.

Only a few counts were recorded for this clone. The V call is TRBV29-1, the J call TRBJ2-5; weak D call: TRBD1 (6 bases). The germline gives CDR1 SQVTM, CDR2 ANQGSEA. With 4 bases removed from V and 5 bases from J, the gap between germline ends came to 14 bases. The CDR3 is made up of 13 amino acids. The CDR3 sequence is CSVVGDIGETQYF. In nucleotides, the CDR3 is TGCAGCGTTGTGGGGGACATCGGGGAGACCCAGTACTTC.

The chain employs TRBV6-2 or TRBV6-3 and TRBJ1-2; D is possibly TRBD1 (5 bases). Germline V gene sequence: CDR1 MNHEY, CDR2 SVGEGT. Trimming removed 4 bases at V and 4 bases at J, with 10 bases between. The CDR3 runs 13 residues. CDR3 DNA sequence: TGTGCCAGCAGTTGGAGGGGAGGCTATGGCTACACCTTC. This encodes CASSWRGGYGYTF.

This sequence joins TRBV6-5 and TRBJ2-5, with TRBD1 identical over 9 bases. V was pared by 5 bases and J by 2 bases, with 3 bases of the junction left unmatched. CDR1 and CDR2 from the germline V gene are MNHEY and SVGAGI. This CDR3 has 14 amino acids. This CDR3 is CASSRTGVQETQYF. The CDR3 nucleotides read TGTGCCAGCAGTCGGACAGGGGTTCAAGAGACCCAGTACTTC.

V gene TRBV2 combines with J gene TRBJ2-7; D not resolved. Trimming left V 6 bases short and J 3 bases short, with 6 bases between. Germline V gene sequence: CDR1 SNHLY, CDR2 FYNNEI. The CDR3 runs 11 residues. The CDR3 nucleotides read TGTGCCAGCAGCCAGTTCTACGAGCAGTACTTC. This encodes CASSQFYEQYF.